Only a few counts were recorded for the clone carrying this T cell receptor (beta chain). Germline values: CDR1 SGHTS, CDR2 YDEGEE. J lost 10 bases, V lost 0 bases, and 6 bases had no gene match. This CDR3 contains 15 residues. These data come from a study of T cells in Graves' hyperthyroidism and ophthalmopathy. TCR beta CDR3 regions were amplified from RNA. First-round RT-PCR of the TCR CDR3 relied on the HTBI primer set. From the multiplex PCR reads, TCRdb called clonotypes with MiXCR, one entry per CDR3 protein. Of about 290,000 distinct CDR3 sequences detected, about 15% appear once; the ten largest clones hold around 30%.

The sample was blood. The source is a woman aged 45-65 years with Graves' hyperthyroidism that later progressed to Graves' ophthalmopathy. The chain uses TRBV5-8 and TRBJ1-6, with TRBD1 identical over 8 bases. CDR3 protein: CASSLDPGGRSPLHF. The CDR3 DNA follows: TGTGCCAGCAGCTTGGATCCAGGGGGCCGGTCACCCCTCCACTTT.